Each of the 13 T cell receptor beta chains below was sequenced from the same sample in a study of T-cell memory formation after mild COVID-19. MiXCR, run by TCRdb on the 5' RACE reads, gives a single entry per CDR3 protein. The table shows some 120,000 distinct CDR3 sequences, with 15% to 20% occurring only once. The material sequenced was PBMCs or a T cell subset sorted from them (not recorded which). These receptors came from an adult woman who had mild COVID-19 (a few samples of this study predate the infection). Cell type and time point are not known.

This clonotype came up a few times. The chain carries TRBV18 and TRBJ1-2, with D perhaps TRBD1 (6 bases). V dropped 6 bases and J dropped 4 bases, with 12 bases sitting between them. Germline assignment: CDR1 KGHSH and CDR2 LQKENI. CDR3 length: 13 amino acids. CDR3 amino acids: CASSIQGGYGYTF. As DNA, the CDR3 is TGTGCCAGCTCTATACAGGGCGGCTATGGCTACACCTTC.

The V gene is TRBV20-1, the J gene TRBJ2-1; D is ambiguous. The V and J ends lost 7 bases and 0 bases respectively, with 10 bases between them. Germline V gene lookup returns CDR1 DFQATT and CDR2 SNEGSKA (reference sequence). The CDR3 has 13 residues. The CDR3 DNA follows: TGCAGTGTACCGGATGGCTCCTACAATGAGCAGTTCTTC. Translation gives CSVPDGSYNEQFF.

CDR3 amino acids: CASNFGGRGYNEQFF. Written as DNA, the CDR3 is TGTGCCAGCAACTTCGGAGGGAGGGGATACAATGAGCAGTTCTTC. V gene TRBV12-3 or TRBV12-4 combines with J gene TRBJ2-1; TRBD2 aligns across 7 bases. With V trimmed by 7 bases and J by 4 bases, 10 bases remained unmatched. The CDR3 spans 15 residues.

The CDR3 DNA is TGCAGCTCTAGCGGGGGGGCTTACAGCAATGAGCAGTTCTTC. As protein: CSSSGGAYSNEQFF. The V and J genes are TRBV29-1 and TRBJ2-1, with 12 bases lining up with TRBD2. V gave up 8 bases and J gave up 6 bases; unmatched junction bases: 8. CDR1 is SQVTM and CDR2 is ANQGSEA in the germline V gene. This CDR3 has 14 residues.

This clonotype was counted a few times. DNA of the CDR3: TGTGCCAGCAGCCCCGACTCGAGACGGGAGACCCAGTACTTC. It translates to CASSPDSRRETQYF. The chain is built from TRBV7-9 and TRBJ2-5; D unresolved. This CDR3 comprises 14 residues. V lost 5 bases, J lost 5 bases, and 15 bases lay in between. Germline CDR1 and CDR2: SEHNR and FQNEAQ (reference sequence).

This clonotype was seen many times. This sequence joins TRBV5-4 and TRBJ2-7; 9 bases are shared with TRBD2. The length of the CDR3 is 16 residues. Germline V gene sequence: CDR1 SGHNT, CDR2 YYREEE (reference sequence). V shed 0 bases and J 7 bases; nucleotides not matched to a gene: 11. The CDR3 loop reads CASSLGGSGSSLEQYF. The CDR3 coding sequence is TGTGCCAGCAGCTTGGGAGGTAGCGGGAGTTCCTTGGAGCAGTACTTC.

This clonotype showed up just a few times. The chain links TRBV29-1 to TRBJ2-7; D not resolved. Trimming took off 1 base at V and 2 bases at J, with 6 bases between the two ends. From germline, CDR1 is SQVTM and CDR2 ANQGSEA. The CDR3 has 12 residues. In DNA, the CDR3 is TGCAGCGTTGAAGTCCCTCCCTACGAGCAGTACTTC. It translates to CSVEVPPYEQYF.

This chain uses TRBV14 with TRBJ2-7; D is ambiguous. Germline assignment: CDR1 SGHDN and CDR2 FVKESK. V lost 5 bases and J 2 bases, leaving 10 bases between the germline ends. The CDR3 runs 13 residues. CDR3 nucleotide sequence: TGTGCCAGCAGCGACACGGAAGCCTACGAGCAGTACTTC. Its translation: CASSDTEAYEQYF.

This clonotype appeared a few times. V is TRBV12-3 or TRBV12-4 and J is TRBJ2-1, with D possibly TRBD2 on 6 matching bases. Trimming cost V 9 bases and J 1 base, with 22 bases left between them. The length of the CDR3 is 17 residues. For the CDR3, the DNA is TGTGCCAGGCCCTGGGACTCGCTCTGCCTTTCCTACAATGAGCAGTTCTTC. This codes for CARPWDSLCLSYNEQFF.

The genes are TRBV12-3 or TRBV12-4 and TRBJ1-4; TRBD1 matches at 10 bases. This CDR3 comprises 19 residues. The V and J ends lost 1 base and 0 bases, in that order; junction bases with no gene match: 8. The CDR3, as DNA: TGTGCCAGCAGTTTAGTTTCCGGGACAGGGGCATCAACTAATGAAAAACTGTTTTTT. Its protein is CASSLVSGTGASTNEKLFF.

The genes are TRBV27 and TRBJ2-3; tentative D call: TRBD2 (5 bases). CDR1 is MNHEY and CDR2 is SMNVEV in the germline V gene (reference sequence). The CDR3 runs 15 residues. Trimming stripped 2 bases from V and 2 bases from J, with 11 bases between. The CDR3 DNA follows: TGTGCCAGCAGTTTAGTGAACGGGAACACAGATACGCAGTATTTT. Translating gives CASSLVNGNTDTQYF.

Notes on this clonotype: Mismatch with germline at one junction end may stem from a read error. CDR3 region: CASSLTASTGETQYF. DNA of the CDR3: TGTGCTAGCAGCTTAACGGCGTCGACTGGGGAGACCCAGTACTTC. The V call is TRBV7-7, the J call TRBJ2-5; D unresolved. The CDR3 length is 15 residues. CDR1 is SSHAT and CDR2 is FNYEAQ in the germline V gene (reference sequence).

In its sample, this clonotype was seen a few times. The genes are TRBV7-9 and TRBJ2-5; weak D call: TRBD2 (6 bases). The CDR3 consists of 16 residues. Trimming shortened V by 3 bases and J by 3 bases, and 17 bases separated the two germline ends. CDR1 and CDR2 (germline): SEHNR, FQNEAQ (reference sequence). In DNA form, the CDR3 reads TGTGCCAGCAGCTTGGGTGCGGGGAGATATGAAGAGACCCAGTACTTC. Encoded protein: CASSLGAGRYEETQYF.